These 25 T cell receptor beta chains were all obtained from the same sample, sequenced in a study of blood T cell repertoires in COVID-19. TCRdb's copy holds only in-frame clones and misses some; the assay was immunoSEQ multiplex PCR. The sample consists of about 150,000 clones, roughly nine tenths of them appearing once. The sequencing sample was made of peripheral blood. These receptors came from a human donor in a cohort sampled during active COVID-19.

The chain uses TRBV7-2 and TRBJ1-1; D perhaps matches TRBD1 (6 bases). Germline CDR1 is SGHTA and CDR2 is FQGNSA. V lost 4 bases, J lost 1 base, and 10 bases lay in between. The length of the CDR3 is 14 residues. Here the CDR3 DNA reads TGTGCCAGCAGCTCGCCGGGACAGAACACTGAAGCTTTCTTT. The encoded protein is CASSSPGQNTEAFF.

This CDR3 is CASSYSVGANYGYTF. The CDR3 coding sequence is TGTGCCAGCAGTTACTCCGTGGGGGCAAACTATGGCTACACCTTC. The chain carries TRBV6-5 and TRBJ1-2; TRBD1 might be the D (6 bases). Germline V gene lookup returns CDR1 MNHEY and CDR2 SVGAGI. The V gene lost 0 bases and the J gene lost 2 bases, with 10 bases spanning the gap. The CDR3 sequence is 15 residues long.

The rearrangement links TRBV19 to TRBJ2-3; the match to TRBD1 covers 7 bases. Germline V lookup: CDR1 LNHDA, CDR2 SQIVND (reference sequence). The length of the CDR3 is 16 residues. V lost 5 bases and J lost 2; bases outside the gene matches: 10. The CDR3 DNA reads TGTGCCAGTAGTGACCCGACAGGGCCGTCCACAGATACGCAGTATTTT. This codes for CASSDPTGPSTDTQYF.

The chain carries TRBV11-3 and TRBJ2-2; possible D gene TRBD1, 5 bases. Germline CDR1 and CDR2: SGHNT and YENEEA. The CDR3 loop spans 14 amino acids. The V end lost 5 bases, the J end lost 7 bases, and 14 bases lay between the germline ends. The CDR3 region is CASSETQGFGELFF. In DNA, the CDR3 is TGTGCCAGCAGCGAGACTCAGGGCTTCGGGGAGCTGTTTTTT. Together with reference TRBV11-3 and TRBJ2-2, the CDR3 gives the full variable domain: EAGVVQSPRYKIIEKKQPVAFWCNPISGHNTLYWYLQNLGQGPELLIRYENEEAVDDSQLPKDRFSAERLKGVDSTLKIQPAELGDSAVYLCASSETQGFGELFFGEGSRLTVL.

The V and J genes are TRBV7-6 and TRBJ2-5; 8 nucleotides align to TRBD1. Germline V gene lookup returns CDR1 SGHVS and CDR2 FNYEAQ. V gave up 5 bases and J gave up 1 base; unmatched junction bases: 12. The CDR3 sequence is 17 residues long. CDR3 in DNA: TGTGCCAGCAGCCAGCTGTTAGGACAGGGTCCCCAAGAGACCCAGTACTTC. It translates to CASSQLLGQGPQETQYF.

V is TRBV5-1 and J is TRBJ2-1, with 10 nucleotides matching TRBD1. Germline V CDR1 and CDR2: SGHRS, YFSETQ. Trimming cost V 4 bases and J 5 bases; bases outside gene matches: 9. CDR3 length: 16 residues. The CDR3 DNA reads as TGCGCCAGCAGCCGCCTACTGGGGACAGGGGACAATGAGCAGTTCTTC. Its protein product is CASSRLLGTGDNEQFF.

V usage is TRBV19 and J usage is TRBJ2-3, with TRBD1 matching over 8 bases. Germline V gene data show CDR1 as LNHDA and CDR2 as SQIVND (reference sequence). This CDR3 is built from 15 residues. The ends lost 7 bases at V and 6 bases at J; junction bases unmatched: 12. In nucleotides, the CDR3 is TGTGCCAGTACCCCAGGGGGCCCTACGAGGGATACGCAGTATTTT. Amino acids: CASTPGGPTRDTQYF.

The chain joins TRBV5-1 to TRBJ2-3; TRBD2 agrees at 10 bases. CDR3 length: 15 residues. J was trimmed by 2 bases and V by 4 bases; bases with no gene match: 4. Germline V CDR1 and CDR2: SGHRS, YFSETQ. The CDR3 sequence is CASSLGLAVTDTQYF. The CDR3 bases are TGCGCCAGCAGCCTCGGACTAGCGGTCACAGATACGCAGTATTTT.

The chain has TRBV7-9 and TRBJ2-2, with D uncertain. CDR1 is SEHNR and CDR2 is FQNEAQ in the germline V gene (reference sequence). The CDR3 length is 14 residues. Trimming removed 1 base from V and 5 bases from J, with 8 bases in between. The CDR3 loop is CASSLDPETGELFF. The CDR3 bases are TGTGCCAGCAGCTTAGATCCGGAGACCGGGGAGCTGTTTTTT.

The chain is built from TRBV7-2 and TRBJ1-5, with D possibly TRBD1 on 5 matching bases. Germline lookup yields CDR1 SGHTA and CDR2 FQGNSA. This CDR3 spans 19 amino acids. The ends were cut back, 2 bases at V and 7 bases at J, with 27 bases in the middle. In DNA form, the CDR3 reads TGTGCCAGCAGCTTAATGTCGGTCGTCGTCGGGGGGATTGGGCAGCCCCAGCATTTT. Its protein is CASSLMSVVVGGIGQPQHF.

The CDR3 sequence: CAWKRGYSYNEQFF. The CDR3 DNA sequence: TGTGCCTGGAAAAGGGGGTACTCCTACAATGAGCAGTTCTTC. The chain links TRBV30 to TRBJ2-1; tentatively, D is TRBD1 (6 bases). Trimming removed 4 bases at V and 0 bases at J, with 10 bases between. From germline, CDR1 is GTSNPN and CDR2 SVGIG (reference sequence). The CDR3 totals 14 residues.

This chain uses TRBV5-1 with TRBJ2-5; no clear D. Germline V CDR1 and CDR2: SGHRS, YFSETQ. V was shortened by 0 bases and J by 7 bases, with 13 bases between the two germline ends. The CDR3 length is 14 residues. The CDR3 region has the DNA TGCGCCAGCAGCTTGGGGCAACTCCCGGGGACCCAGTACTTC. It is translated as CASSLGQLPGTQYF.

The chain links TRBV3-1 (or the pseudogene TRBV3-2) to TRBJ2-1; 12 bases line up with TRBD2. V shed 3 bases, J shed 6 bases, and the junction held 9 bases outside the gene matches. The CDR3 covers 17 residues. Germline V gives CDR1 LGHDT, CDR2 YNNKEL (reference sequence). CDR3 nucleotides: TGTGCCAGCAGCCAGGTCCTCTCTAGCGGGGGGGCCAATGAGCAGTTCTTC. This sequence encodes CASSQVLSSGGANEQFF.

V is TRBV11-1 and J is TRBJ2-7, with TRBD1 matching 8 bases. The CDR3 length is 14 residues. CDR1 SGHAT and CDR2 FQDESV come from the germline V gene (reference sequence). J was trimmed by 2 bases and V by 3 bases; bases with no gene match: 3. CDR3 protein: CASSFSTGAYEQYF. The CDR3 DNA is TGTGCCAGCAGCTTCTCGACAGGGGCCTACGAGCAGTACTTC.

This chain joins TRBV5-1 and TRBJ1-2, with a weak D call TRBD1 (6 bases). The CDR3 spans 15 residues. Deletions cut 0 bases from V and 4 bases from J, with 13 bases between. Germline CDR1 and CDR2: SGHRS and YFSETQ. The CDR3 nucleotides read TGCGCCAGCAGCTTGGACGGGGGGCTTGGCTATGGCTACACCTTC. This codes for CASSLDGGLGYGYTF.

The CDR3 nucleotides read TGTGCCAGTAGTATAAGGAGTGAATCGCTGAGAGCTTTCTTT. This encodes CASSIRSESLRAFF. The genes are TRBV19 and TRBJ1-1; D remains unclear. Trimming pared 2 bases from V and 10 bases from J, leaving 17 bases between. This CDR3 is 14 amino acids long. Germline loops: CDR1 LNHDA, CDR2 SQIVND (reference sequence).

V gene TRBV19 combines with J gene TRBJ1-6; 7 positions match TRBD1. Germline-derived CDR1 and CDR2 are LNHDA and SQIVND (reference sequence). This CDR3 comprises 13 residues. V shed 6 bases and J 9 bases; nucleotides not matched to a gene: 5. The CDR3 region is CASRDRQGSPLHF. CDR3 sequence (DNA): TGTGCCAGTAGGGATCGACAGGGTTCACCCCTCCACTTT.

The V gene is TRBV7-8, the J gene TRBJ1-3; D is ambiguous. Trimming cost V 2 bases and J 0 bases, with 5 bases left between them. The CDR3 length is 14 residues. Germline V gene lookup returns CDR1 SGHVS and CDR2 FQNEAQ. As DNA, the CDR3 is TGTGCCAGCAGCTTAACCTACTCTGGAAACACCATATATTTT. This sequence encodes CASSLTYSGNTIYF.

This chain uses TRBV6-2 or TRBV6-3 with TRBJ2-2, with 7 nucleotides matching TRBD1. The J segment lost 4 bases and the V segment lost 6 bases, leaving 11 bases of the junction unmatched. Germline-derived CDR1 and CDR2 are MNHEY and SVGEGT. This CDR3 has 16 residues. CDR3 DNA sequence: TGTGCCAGCAGCCGCTATACAGGGGTAGGCACCGGGGAGCTGTTTTTT. Encoded protein: CASSRYTGVGTGELFF.

The chain uses TRBV12-3 or TRBV12-4 and TRBJ2-5; D is ambiguous. Trimming took 3 bases from V and 4 from J, leaving 3 bases between them. The CDR3 contains 11 residues. CDR3 in amino acids: CASSFRETQYF. The CDR3 DNA sequence: TGTGCCAGCAGTTTTAGAGAGACCCAGTACTTC.

V is TRBV19 and J is TRBJ1-5; D is possibly TRBD1 (5 bases). Germline V CDR1 and CDR2: LNHDA, SQIVND (reference sequence). Trimming removed 0 bases at V and 6 bases at J, with 12 bases between. The CDR3 spans 15 residues. The CDR3 here is CASSIDHGGTQPQHF. CDR3 coding DNA: TGTGCCAGTAGTATAGATCATGGAGGGACTCAGCCCCAGCATTTT.

The chain is built from TRBV28 and TRBJ2-5; TRBD1 matches 7 bases. V shed 7 bases and J 1 base; nucleotides not matched to a gene: 9. The CDR3 is made up of 15 amino acids. CDR1 and CDR2 (germline): MDHEN, SYDVKM. CDR3: CASNIGQAPQETQYF. CDR3 DNA sequence: TGTGCCAGCAATATAGGACAGGCTCCCCAAGAGACCCAGTACTTC.

CDR3: CASSLSGQYTEAFF. The CDR3 DNA reads as TGTGCCAGCAGCTTAAGTGGACAGTACACTGAAGCTTTCTTT. The chain combines TRBV7-9 with TRBJ1-1; perhaps TRBD1 as D (6 bases). The CDR3 contains 14 residues. CDR1 is SEHNR, CDR2 FQNEAQ, per germline (reference sequence). Between the trimmed V and J ends, which lost 2 bases and 3 bases, there was a span of 10 bases.

The rearrangement joins TRBV6-5 to TRBJ2-7; tentative D call: TRBD2 (5 bases). The CDR3 runs 15 residues. Trimming took 2 bases from V and 2 from J, leaving 13 bases between them. Germline CDR1 MNHEY, CDR2 SVGAGI. CDR3 coding DNA: TGTGCCAGCAGTTACGGAGGTCGGGGTACCTACGAGCAGTACTTC. Protein sequence: CASSYGGRGTYEQYF.

The chain carries TRBV10-3 and TRBJ2-3; TRBD1 might be the D (5 bases). Germline values: CDR1 ENHRY, CDR2 SYGVKD. The CDR3 contains 14 residues. The germline V and J ends were trimmed by 6 bases and 1 base, with 11 bases remaining between them. The CDR3 DNA is TGTGCCATCAGCCTTAAAGGGGGCACAGATACGCAGTATTTT. Its translation is CAISLKGGTDTQYF.